The T cell receptor beta chain described here comes from a study of blood T cell repertoires in COVID-19. Study summary: The analysed material was cDNA or gDNA that came from T cells, B-cell-depleted T cells, or PBMCs.

The protocol was immunoSEQ multiplex PCR, while the TCRdb copy is restricted to in-frame clones and leaves out a portion. The data show about 350,000 clones, about 90% seen once. The study recruited exposed participants who had met a COVID-19 case within 2 weeks before entry. The CDR3 covers 14 residues. Per germline, CDR1 SGDLS and CDR2 YYNGEE. Trimming cost V 0 bases and J 5 bases, with 11 bases left between them. This sequence joins TRBV9 and TRBJ1-2; D is perhaps TRBD1 (6 bases). This clonotype originated in a woman aged 25 to 39 who had been exposed to COVID-19. Sequenced material: PBMCs or T cells enriched from blood (not recorded which). CDR3 coding DNA: TGTGCCAGCAGCGTAGCCATAACAGGGTATGGCTACACCTTC. Its protein is CASSVAITGYGYTF.